A selection of T cell receptor beta chains follows, all from one sample in a study of OX40 agonist ivuxolimab in advanced cancers. TCRdb keeps only in-frame clones here, not all; method: immunoSEQ multiplex PCR. The sample yields about 38,000 clones, over 70% seen once. Sequenced here: CD4+ or CD8+ T cells sorted from blood, sampled in a trial of the OX40 agonist ivuxolimab. The receptors stem from an adult with an advanced solid tumor such as melanoma, head and neck, liver or kidney cancer. Both conserved end residues are part of each CDR3. D genes are given only for firm matches. Clone size is not always given. Where it is, it says once, few, many or a class for expanded clones.

J	V	size	D	DNA	CDR3
TRBJ2-3	TRBV28	.	.	TGTGCCAGCAGTTTGATCGTCAGGGCGGGAGATACGCAGTATTTT	CASSLIVRAGDTQYF
TRBJ2-7	TRBV5-4	.	TRBD1	TGTGCCAGCAGCGTCCGGGACAGGGGGGGGGAGCAGTACTTC	CASSVRDRGGEQYF
TRBJ2-1	TRBV12-5	.	.	TGTGCTAGTGGTCCAGGCTACAGTTTTAAGCAGTTCTTC	CASGPGYSFKQFF
TRBJ2-2	TRBV6-1	.	TRBD2	TGTGCCAGCAGGACTAGCGTAAACACCGGGGAGCTGTTTTTT	CASRTSVNTGELFF
TRBJ2-5	TRBV6-4	.	.	TGTGCCAGCAGTGAATCCAGCCAGACCCAGTACTTC	CASSESSQTQYF
TRBJ1-4	TRBV5-1	.	.	TGCGCCAGCAGCCAAGGGGCAATGAATGAAAAACTGTTTTTT	CASSQGAMNEKLFF
TRBJ2-2	TRBV25-1	.	.	TGTGCCAGCAGTGAATATGTCGGCACCGGGGAGCTGTTTTTT	CASSEYVGTGELFF
TRBJ2-7	TRBV7-2	.	TRBD2	TGTGCCAGCAGCTCCTCTAGCGGGAGTCGAGAGCAGTACTTC	CASSSSSGSREQYF
TRBJ2-3	TRBV7-7	.	TRBD1	TGTGCCAGCAGCTTTGGGGACAGGGGTTCAGATACGCAGTATTTT	CASSFGDRGSDTQYF
TRBJ2-5	TRBV5-1	once	TRBD1	TGCGCCAGCAGCGGGACAGGGGACACACAAGAGACCCAGTACTTC	CASSGTGDTQETQYF
TRBJ1-2	TRBV5-6	.	.	TGTGCCAGCAGCAGGGCCTATGGCTACACCTTC	CASSRAYGYTF
TRBJ2-7	TRBV19	.	.	TGTGCCAGTAGTATACGGCAGGAAGCCTACGAGCAGTACTTC	CASSIRQEAYEQYF
TRBJ2-7	TRBV7-6	.	.	TGTGCCAGCAGCCCGGGGGACAGAGGGCTCCACGAGCAGTACTTC	CASSPGDRGLHEQYF
TRBJ2-2	TRBV28	.	TRBD2	TGTGCCAGCAGCGGTAGCGGGGGGGCATATACCGGGGAGCTGTTTTTT	CASSGSGGAYTGELFF
TRBJ1-2	TRBV19	.	.	TGTGCCAGTAGTATAGATGTGACAGACGGCTACACCTTC	CASSIDVTDGYTF
TRBJ1-2	TRBV10-3	.	TRBD1	TGTGCCATCAGTAAACCCGACAGGGAAGCTAACTATGGCTACACCTTC	CAISKPDREANYGYTF
TRBJ2-7	TRBV7-9	.	.	TGTGCCAGCAGCTTAGTAGAGTACGAGCAGTACTTC	CASSLVEYEQYF
TRBJ2-7	TRBV6-4	.	.	TGTGCCAGCAGTGACGGAAAGGGAAGTTGCGAGCAGTACTTC	CASSDGKGSCEQYF
TRBJ2-1	TRBV13	.	.	TGTGCCAGCAGCCGGTTTCCCAATGAGCAGTTCTTC	CASSRFPNEQFF
TRBJ1-5	TRBV7-9	.	TRBD1	TGTGCCAGCAGCTCGGGGACAGACAATCAGCCCCAGCATTTT	CASSSGTDNQPQHF
TRBJ2-7	TRBV6-5	.	.	TGTGCCAGCAGTTACTCGAGGGGCGGGCCCTACGAGCAGTACTTC	CASSYSRGGPYEQYF
TRBJ2-2	TRBV6-1	.	.	TGTGCCACTACCCCAAGTGGAGGGAACACCGGGGAGCTGTTTTTT	CATTPSGGNTGELFF
TRBJ2-7	TRBV29-1	.	TRBD2	TGCAGCGTTGAAGTGCTAGCGGGAGGCTACGAGCAGTACTTC	CSVEVLAGGYEQYF
TRBJ1-2	TRBV19	.	.	TGTGCCAGTAGTATCTCTTCCTCGACAGGATATCATATAGCTGGCTACACCTTC	CASSISSSTGYHIAGYTF
TRBJ2-1	TRBV6-5	.	.	TGTGCCAGCAGCGCAGGGGAATCCTACAATGAGCAGTTCTTC	CASSAGESYNEQFF
TRBJ1-6	TRBV18	.	.	TGTGCCAGCTCACCGAGTGGAGGTTCACCCCTCCACTTT	CASSPSGGSPLHF
TRBJ2-3	TRBV11-2	.	.	TGTGCCAGCAGCCAGAGGTCGGCCGGGGGTACGCAGTATTTT	CASSQRSAGGTQYF
TRBJ2-6	TRBV28	.	TRBD1	TGTGCCAGCAGGGACAGGAACTCTGGGGCCAACGTCCTGACTTTC	CASRDRNSGANVLTF
TRBJ1-5	TRBV6-6	.	.	TGTGCCAGCACCCTTGGGACTAGCAATCAGCCCCAGCATTTT	CASTLGTSNQPQHF
TRBJ2-1	TRBV7-2	.	TRBD1	TGTGCCAGCAGCTACGACAGGGGGTCCTACAATGAGCAGTTCTTC	CASSYDRGSYNEQFF
TRBJ2-5	TRBV19	.	.	TGTGCCAGTAGTTCCTCTGGCAGGGGGGGGGAGACCCAGTACTTC	CASSSSGRGGETQYF
TRBJ1-4	TRBV5-1	.	TRBD1	TGCGCCAGCAGCACCGGGACAGCGGATGAAAAACTGTTTTTT	CASSTGTADEKLFF
TRBJ2-7	TRBV21-1	.	.	TGTGCCAGCAGCAAAGGGGAGGTACGCGAGCAGTACTTC	CASSKGEVREQYF
TRBJ2-2	TRBV11-2	.	TRBD1	TGTGCCAGCAGCCGACAGGGAAACACCGGGGAGCTGTTTTTT	CASSRQGNTGELFF
TRBJ2-5	TRBV10-1	.	.	TGCGCCAGCAGTGAAGGGGGGAACCAAGAGACCCAGTACTTC	CASSEGGNQETQYF
TRBJ1-3	TRBV2	.	TRBD1	TGTGCCAGCAGTACGGACAGGGGGAATGGAAACACCATATATTTT	CASSTDRGNGNTIYF
TRBJ1-6	TRBV4-1	.	TRBD1	TGCGCCAGCAGCCAAGATACGGACAGGGGCTCCTATAATTCACCCCTCCACTTT	CASSQDTDRGSYNSPLHF
TRBJ2-1	TRBV4-1	once	.	TGCGCCAGCAGCCAAGATACCGGGACCCCCCAGTATGAGCAGTTCTTC	CASSQDTGTPQYEQFF
TRBJ1-2	TRBV7-9	.	TRBD1	TGTGCCAGCAGCCCAGACAGGGTCGATGGCTACACCTTC	CASSPDRVDGYTF
TRBJ2-5	TRBV2	.	TRBD2	TGTGCCAGCAGTGGAGGGACTAGCGGGGGAGAGACCCAGTACTTC	CASSGGTSGGETQYF
TRBJ2-2	TRBV2	.	.	TGTGCCAGCAGGAAGGACTATCACGGCACCGGGGAGCTGTTTTTT	CASRKDYHGTGELFF
TRBJ1-1	TRBV5-1	.	TRBD1	TGCGCCAGCAGCTTTATAGGACAGGGGCCCCTGAACACTGAAGCTTTCTTT	CASSFIGQGPLNTEAFF
TRBJ2-3	TRBV7-2	.	.	TGTGCCAGCAGCCGGGGTGCTTCCACAGATACGCAGTATTTT	CASSRGASTDTQYF
TRBJ2-7	TRBV11-3	once	.	TGTGCCAGCAGCCATAGGGGCTACGAGCAGTACTTC	CASSHRGYEQYF
TRBJ2-3	TRBV6-1	.	TRBD2	TGTGCCAGCAGTGAAATGACTAGCGGGGGCCCGAGCGATACGCAGTATTTT	CASSEMTSGGPSDTQYF
TRBJ2-5	TRBV5-4	.	.	TGTGCCAGCAGCGGGGGGGAGACCCAGTACTTC	CASSGGETQYF
TRBJ2-5	TRBV2	.	.	TGTGCCAGCAGTGGCGACAGTGAGACCCAGTACTTC	CASSGDSETQYF
TRBJ1-4	TRBV10-3	.	TRBD1	TGTGCCATCAGTGAAGGGACAGGGGGTGAAAAACTGTTTTTT	CAISEGTGGEKLFF
TRBJ1-2	TRBV6-5	.	TRBD1	TGTGCCAGCAGTAGACCGGGACAGGGGACCCATGGCTACACCTTC	CASSRPGQGTHGYTF
TRBJ2-2	TRBV5-8	.	TRBD2	TGTGCCAGCAGCTTGGAGGGGACTAGCTCCAACACCGGGGAGCTGTTTTTT	CASSLEGTSSNTGELFF
TRBJ2-5	TRBV7-2	.	TRBD2	TGTGCCAGCAGCTCTCCCGGGCGGGGGGATGGAGAGACCCAGTACTTC	CASSSPGRGDGETQYF
TRBJ1-4	TRBV6-5	.	.	TGTGCCAGCAGTTACGGTCCTTGGGGAGGGAATGAAAAACTGTTTTTT	CASSYGPWGGNEKLFF
TRBJ2-1	TRBV5-1	.	.	TGCGCCAGCAGCTTGGTCGGCGGTTCCTACAATGAGCAGTTCTTC	CASSLVGGSYNEQFF
TRBJ1-6	TRBV5-1	.	.	TGCGCCAGCAGCTTGGAAAGGGGGTCGTCACCCCTCCACTTT	CASSLERGSSPLHF
TRBJ2-5	TRBV14	.	TRBD1	TGTGCCAGCAGCCCCCGGACAGGGAAAGAGACCCAGTACTTC	CASSPRTGKETQYF